The 23 T cell receptor beta chains presented below share a single source sample, sequenced in a study of shared clonotypes between healthy human individuals. Profiling relied on immunoSEQ multiplex PCR, and the TCRdb table lists in-frame clones only, not all of them. The data contain about 2.4 million clones, 80% to 95% of them singletons. Sequenced input: naive CD4+ T cells from PBMCs. Subset reported: CD45RA+ positively selected. These receptors were collected from a man aged 18-30 years in good health. Some clones in this sample may be carry-over from other donors' samples.

The rearrangement joins TRBV4-1 to TRBJ2-1; 7 bases fit TRBD2. V dropped 0 bases and J dropped 10; count of bases not matched to a gene: 9. This CDR3 region has 15 residues. Germline CDR1 reads MGHRA; CDR2 reads YSYEKL. For the CDR3, the DNA is TGCGCCAGCAGCCAAGATCAACGGCGGGGGAGGGAGCAGTTCTTC. Its translation: CASSQDQRRGREQFF.

This clone appeared a single time. The V call is TRBV10-3, the J call TRBJ2-2; 8 nucleotides match TRBD2. CDR1 and CDR2 (germline): ENHRY, SYGVKD. The J segment lost 9 bases and the V segment lost 5 bases, leaving 8 bases of the junction unmatched. The CDR3 runs to 14 residues. The CDR3, as DNA: TGTGCCATCAGTCCCGGGGGGGGGCCGAGGGAGCTGTTTTTT. Residues: CAISPGGGPRELFF.

The chain links TRBV27 to TRBJ1-3; D is perhaps TRBD1 (5 bases). The V gene's germline CDR1 is MNHEY and CDR2 SMNVEV (reference sequence). Between the trimmed V and J ends, which lost 5 bases and 0 bases, there was a span of 11 bases. This CDR3 has 15 amino acids. The CDR3 spells CASSPDSTSGNTIYF. CDR3 bases: TGTGCCAGCAGTCCCGACAGTACCTCTGGAAACACCATATATTTT.

V gene TRBV19 combines with J gene TRBJ1-2; 9 nucleotides agree with TRBD1. CDR1 and CDR2 from the germline V gene are LNHDA and SQIVND (reference sequence). V lost 10 bases, J lost 6 bases, and 18 bases stayed unmatched. This CDR3 has 16 amino acids. The CDR3 sequence is CAIPTPDGQGTNGYTF. In DNA form, the CDR3 reads TGTGCCATCCCGACCCCCGACGGACAGGGGACGAATGGCTACACCTTC.

V and J are TRBV25-1 and TRBJ1-2; maybe TRBD1 (5 bases). This CDR3 is built from 13 residues. The V gene's germline CDR1 is MGHDK and CDR2 SYGVNS. Trimming removed 8 bases at V and 0 bases at J, with 10 bases between. In DNA, the CDR3 is TGTGCCAGCCGGGGGGAAGCTAACTATGGCTACACCTTC. Translation gives CASRGEANYGYTF.

The chain recombines TRBV27 with TRBJ1-1; D not resolved. Looked up from germline, CDR1 is MNHEY and CDR2 is SMNVEV (reference sequence). Trimming cost V 4 bases and J 8 bases, with 20 bases left between them. The CDR3 totals 15 residues. The CDR3 region has the DNA TGTGCCAGCAGTTCTCCTGGCCAGGTTGACTCAGAAGCTTTCTTT. Amino acid sequence: CASSSPGQVDSEAFF.

The V gene is TRBV27, the J gene TRBJ1-4; TRBD1 aligns across 8 bases. The CDR3 sequence is 18 residues long. The germline V gene encodes CDR1 MNHEY and CDR2 SMNVEV (reference sequence). Trimming removed 5 bases from V and 5 bases from J; junction bases left unmatched: 16. The CDR3 DNA sequence: TGTGCCAGCAGTCCGCGCCGCACCGACAGGGGAAACAATGAAAAACTGTTTTTT. The encoded protein is CASSPRRTDRGNNEKLFF. Combining the CDR3 with reference TRBV27 and TRBJ1-4 gives the whole variable domain EAQVTQNPRYLITVTGKKLTVTCSQNMNHEYMSWYRQDPGLGLRQIYYSMNVEVTDKGDVPEGYKVSRKEKRNFPLILESPSPNQTSLYFCASSPRRTDRGNNEKLFFGSGTQLSVL.

This clone was seen a single time. The chain combines TRBV5-4 with TRBJ2-1; TRBD1 matches at 7 bases. V gave up 3 bases and J gave up 5 bases; unmatched junction bases: 8. CDR3 length: 15 amino acids. CDR1 is SGHNT, CDR2 YYREEE, per germline (reference sequence). The chain's CDR3 is CASSSGQVAHNEQFF. CDR3 bases: TGTGCCAGCAGCTCAGGACAGGTGGCCCACAATGAGCAGTTCTTC.

This rearrangement joins TRBV19 to TRBJ2-3, with 7 bases lining up with TRBD1. With 6 bases clipped from V and 0 bases from J, the junction kept 6 bases outside the gene matches. Germline CDR1 reads LNHDA; CDR2 reads SQIVND (reference sequence). This CDR3 spans 15 amino acids. CDR3 amino acids: CASSQTGRSTDTQYF. The CDR3 DNA reads as TGTGCCAGTAGCCAGACAGGGCGTAGCACAGATACGCAGTATTTT.

The chain uses TRBV11-1 and TRBJ1-1, with a tentative D call TRBD1 (5 bases). The CDR3 spans 12 residues. Germline V gene lookup returns CDR1 SGHAT and CDR2 FQDESV (reference sequence). The V and J ends lost 1 base and 10 bases respectively, with 10 bases between them. The CDR3: CASSLGTGGAFF. The CDR3 DNA reads TGTGCCAGCAGCTTAGGGACCGGGGGAGCTTTCTTT.

The chain links TRBV7-2 to TRBJ2-3; D unresolved. Trimming removed 3 bases at V and 0 bases at J, with 10 bases between. The CDR3 totals 15 residues. Germline CDR1 SGHTA, CDR2 FQGNSA. CDR3 loop: CASSFEEISTDTQYF. DNA of the CDR3: TGTGCCAGCAGCTTTGAGGAAATTAGCACAGATACGCAGTATTTT.

V is TRBV6-1 and J is TRBJ2-1; D possibly corresponds to TRBD2 (6 bases). Trimming took off 5 bases at V and 9 bases at J, with 17 bases between the two ends. Germline CDR1 and CDR2: MNHNS and SASEGT. CDR3 size: 14 residues. This CDR3 is CASSKGTAPIEQFF. In DNA, the CDR3 is TGTGCCAGCAGTAAAGGGACTGCACCCATTGAGCAGTTCTTC.

The chain links TRBV5-1 to TRBJ2-3; 8 bases agree with TRBD1. Germline loops: CDR1 SGHRS, CDR2 YFSETQ. CDR3 length: 17 residues. Trimming at V came to 3 bases and at J to 6 bases, leaving 15 bases not matched to a gene. The CDR3 DNA follows: TGCGCCAGCAGCTCGGGGGCGTCCGGGACAGGCGCCGATACGCAGTATTTT. Its protein is CASSSGASGTGADTQYF.

This clone was seen a few times. This sequence joins TRBV6-6 and TRBJ1-2; possibly TRBD1 for D (5 bases). Germline CDR1 and CDR2: MNHNY and SVGAGI (reference sequence). CDR3 size: 11 residues. The V end was cut by 5 bases, the J end by 8 bases, with 9 bases between. The CDR3 sequence is CASSGGGGYTF. The CDR3 nucleotides read TGTGCCAGCAGTGGGGGAGGGGGCTACACCTTC.

This chain joins TRBV5-6 and TRBJ1-2; TRBD1 agrees at 7 bases. CDR3 length: 17 amino acids. V lost 4 bases, J lost 4 bases, and 16 bases stayed unmatched. The germline V gene encodes CDR1 SGHDT and CDR2 YYEEEE. The CDR3 loop is CASSRPGTALGPYGYTF. The CDR3 bases are TGTGCCAGCAGCCGTCCCGGGACAGCGCTGGGGCCCTATGGCTACACCTTC.

V and J are TRBV5-1 and TRBJ1-2; maybe TRBD1 (6 bases). The CDR3 spans 14 residues. V was pared by 1 base and J by 4 bases, with 11 bases between. Germline V gives CDR1 SGHRS, CDR2 YFSETQ. The CDR3 loop reads CASSLYGRGYGYTF. For the CDR3, the DNA is TGCGCCAGCAGCTTGTATGGCAGGGGCTATGGCTACACCTTC.

With regard to this clone: Distinct nucleotide sequences in the sample also encode this CDR3. The gene calls are TRBV19 and TRBJ2-3; 9 bases line up with TRBD1. CDR1 LNHDA and CDR2 SQIVND come from the germline V gene (reference sequence). V shed 8 bases and J 0 bases; nucleotides not matched to a gene: 6. The CDR3 covers 15 residues. The CDR3 sequence: CASRTGTGSTDTQYF. Here the CDR3 DNA reads TGTGCCAGTCGTACCGGGACAGGGAGCACAGATACGCAGTATTTT.

This chain connects TRBV5-8 to TRBJ1-5; tentative D call: TRBD1 (5 bases). CDR3 length: 13 amino acids. Germline CDR1 and CDR2: SGHTS and YDEGEE. Trimming cost V 6 bases and J 5 bases, with 12 bases left between them. The chain's CDR3 is CASTNGGYQPQHF. In DNA form, the CDR3 reads TGTGCCAGCACTAATGGGGGGTATCAGCCCCAGCATTTT.

This clone showed up just once. This CDR3 is also generated by other DNA sequences in the sample. Here the CDR3 reads CASSPTTGGYEQYF. Here the CDR3 DNA reads TGTGCCAGCTCGCCCACGACAGGGGGCTACGAGCAGTACTTC. The chain uses TRBV18 and TRBJ2-7, with 9 bases fitting TRBD1. J gave up 3 bases and V 6 bases, and 6 bases lay outside the gene matches. This CDR3 comprises 14 residues. Germline loops: CDR1 KGHSH, CDR2 LQKENI. Variable domain in full (rest from reference TRBV18 and TRBJ2-7): NAGVMQNPRHLVRRRGQEARLRCSPMKGHSHVYWYRQLPEEGLKFMVYLQKENIIDESGMPKERFSAEFPKEGPSILRIQQVVRGDSAAYFCASSPTTGGYEQYFGPGTRLTVT.

This chain uses TRBV27 with TRBJ1-2, with D possibly TRBD1 on 6 matching bases. This CDR3 comprises 13 residues. Trimming removed 9 bases at V and 7 bases at J, with 18 bases between. Per the germline V gene, CDR1 is MNHEY and CDR2 is SMNVEV (reference sequence). The CDR3, as DNA: TGTGCCAGACCGGGGGGGCACGCTATTGGCTACACCTTC. This encodes CARPGGHAIGYTF.

The CDR3 protein is CASSQSGGSHGYTF. CDR3 nucleotides: TGTGCCAGCAGCCAATCTGGAGGATCCCATGGCTACACCTTC. The V call is TRBV16, the J call TRBJ1-2; no clear D gene. V lost 0 bases and J lost 6, with 11 bases in between. The CDR3 covers 14 residues. Germline assignment: CDR1 KGHSY and CDR2 FQNENV.

This chain connects TRBV28 to TRBJ1-2; D is unresolved. CDR3 length: 11 residues. V lost 6 bases to trimming and J lost 5 bases, with 7 bases between them. Germline V lookup: CDR1 MDHEN, CDR2 SYDVKM. In DNA, the CDR3 is TGTGCCAGCAGAGAACCGTATGGCTACACCTTC. Its translation is CASREPYGYTF.

This clone occurred once. V gene TRBV5-5 combines with J gene TRBJ2-5; D perhaps matches TRBD1 (6 bases). This CDR3 is 14 amino acids long. V lost 3 bases and J 5 bases, leaving 14 bases between the germline ends. CDR1 is SGHKS and CDR2 is YYEKEE in the germline V gene (reference sequence). The CDR3 loop reads CASSSQNQGETQYF. The DNA for the CDR3 is TGTGCCAGCAGCTCCCAAAACCAGGGGGAGACCCAGTACTTC.